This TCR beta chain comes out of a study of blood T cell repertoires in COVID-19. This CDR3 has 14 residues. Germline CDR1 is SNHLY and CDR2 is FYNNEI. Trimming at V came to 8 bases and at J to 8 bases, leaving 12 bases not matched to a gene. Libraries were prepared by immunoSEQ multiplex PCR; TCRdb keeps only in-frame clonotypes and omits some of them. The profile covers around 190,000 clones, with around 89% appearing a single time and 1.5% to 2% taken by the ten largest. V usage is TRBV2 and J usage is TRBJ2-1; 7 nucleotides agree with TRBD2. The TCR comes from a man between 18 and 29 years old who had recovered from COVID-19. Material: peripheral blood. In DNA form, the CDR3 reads TGTGCCAGCGTCTACGCGGGAGCAACCCATGAGCAGTTCTTC. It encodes CASVYAGATHEQFF. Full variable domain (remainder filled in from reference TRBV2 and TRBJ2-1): EPEVTQTPSHQVTQMGQEVILRCVPISNHLYFYWYRQILGQKVEFLVSFYNNEISEKSEIFDDQFSVERPDGSNFTLKIRSTKLEDSAMYFCASVYAGATHEQFFGPGTRLTVL.